One T cell receptor beta chain is described in this entry. This sample was taken from a study of blood T cell repertoires in COVID-19. Whole-study context: PBMCs, B-cell-depleted T cells, or T cells were the source of the cDNA or gDNA that made up the material.

CDR3 size: 15 residues. The germline gives CDR1 MDHEN, CDR2 SYDVKM. V lost 5 bases and J lost 3, with 16 bases in between. Some clones are missing from TCRdb's copy, which holds only in-frame ones; the method was immunoSEQ multiplex PCR. The table includes some 150,000 clones, around four fifths detected once. This rearrangement joins TRBV28 to TRBJ1-1, with D possibly matching TRBD1 (5 bases). The sample comprised peripheral blood. The origin of this receptor is a woman aged 40 to 50 with active or convalescent COVID-19. CDR3 in amino acids: CASSPPGGWDTEAFF. CDR3 in DNA: TGTGCCAGCAGTCCCCCGGGGGGATGGGACACTGAAGCTTTCTTT.